The T cell receptor (beta chain) described here comes from a study of cytomegalovirus exposure and HLA in healthy donors. Points from the study as a whole: There were approximately 150 TCR beta chains listed as cytomegalovirus-associated.

Comments on this clone: The antigen is not known.

Clones were sequenced by immunoSEQ multiplex PCR, and TCRdb holds only the in-frame ones, with some missing. The sample consists of tens of thousands of clones, 92% of them appearing once. With V trimmed by 4 bases and J by 5 bases, 4 bases remained unmatched. There are 15 residues in the CDR3. Germline V CDR1 and CDR2: MDHEN, SYDVKM. The sequence came from a man aged 18-30 years in good health and CMV-seronegative. This sequence joins TRBV28 and TRBJ2-3, with 12 bases fitting TRBD2. Sequenced input: PBMCs. For the CDR3, the DNA is TGTGCCAGCAGTTCTCCGACTAGCGGGAGAGATACGCAGTATTTT. As protein: CASSSPTSGRDTQYF.